The entry below describes one TCR beta chain. Here immunoSEQ multiplex PCR was the method, and the copy in TCRdb shows in-frame clones only, minus some. The sample lists approximately 160,000 clones, 75% to 90% occurring once. The data are from a study of cytomegalovirus exposure and HLA in healthy donors. CDR1 is MNHEY, CDR2 SVGAGI, per germline. The CDR3 is 12 residues long. V lost 7 bases and J 0 bases, leaving 6 bases between the germline ends. The sample comprised PBMCs. The clonotype originates from a woman aged 18-29 years in good health and CMV-seronegative. V gene TRBV6-5 combines with J gene TRBJ1-1; D unclear. This CDR3 reads CASTLLNTEAFF. In nucleotides, the CDR3 is TGTGCCAGCACACTACTGAACACTGAAGCTTTCTTT.